The 7 T cell receptor beta chains in this list originate from one sample, sequenced in a study of early T cells in non-severe SARS-CoV-2 infection. TCRdb analysed the 5' RACE reads with MiXCR anew, one entry per CDR3 protein. The table shows 80,000 to 95,000 distinct CDR3 sequences, with approximately 15% occurring only once. Sequencing was performed on whole blood. Source of these receptors: an adult who was a healthcare worker with PCR-confirmed SARS-CoV-2 infection or an uninfected control (not recorded which).

The chain joins TRBV3-1 to TRBJ2-1; no clear D. V lost 1 base to trimming and J lost 4 bases, with 11 bases between them. This CDR3 is built from 15 residues. Germline V gives CDR1 LGHDT, CDR2 YNNKEL (reference sequence). The CDR3 spells CASSQAHEKYNEQFF. CDR3 in DNA: TGTGCCAGCAGCCAAGCACACGAGAAGTACAATGAGCAGTTCTTC.

The gene calls are TRBV30 and TRBJ2-3; 8 nucleotides agree with TRBD2. The CDR3 sequence is 17 residues long. The ends lost 0 bases at V and 2 bases at J; junction bases unmatched: 10. Germline V gene data show CDR1 as GTSNPN and CDR2 as SVGIG (reference sequence). The CDR3 region is CAWSVRLAGRYTDTQYF. The CDR3 DNA sequence: TGTGCCTGGAGTGTACGATTAGCGGGGCGATACACAGATACGCAGTATTTT.

This clonotype was observed many times. This chain links TRBV29-1 with TRBJ2-5; possible D gene TRBD2, 7 bases. CDR3 length: 13 residues. V lost 3 bases and J 5 bases, leaving 13 bases between the germline ends. CDR1 and CDR2 (germline): SQVTM, ANQGSEA. This chain's CDR3 is CSVDGGLGETQYF. CDR3 nucleotides: TGCAGCGTTGACGGGGGGCTCGGCGAGACCCAGTACTTC.

The table lists this clonotype with many counts. The chain has TRBV7-6 and TRBJ2-3; D gene uncertain. With 3 bases removed from V and 5 bases from J, the gap between germline ends came to 6 bases. The CDR3 covers 12 residues. The V gene's germline CDR1 is SGHVS and CDR2 FNYEAQ. The CDR3 loop is CASSLGEDTQYF. As DNA, the CDR3 is TGTGCCAGCAGCTTGGGCGAAGATACGCAGTATTTT.

This clonotype was picked up a small number of times. V and J are TRBV24-1 and TRBJ2-3, with D unclear. Trimming stripped 8 bases from V and 6 bases from J, with 11 bases between. CDR3 length equals 12 residues. CDR1 is KGHDR and CDR2 is SFDVKD in the germline V gene. As DNA, the CDR3 is TGTGCCACCATGAGTACCAAGGATACGCAGTATTTT. Translated, it gives CATMSTKDTQYF.

This clonotype was seen just once. The J gene is TRBJ1-6, the V gene TRBV6-1; D gene uncertain. V lost 2 bases to trimming and J lost 8 bases, with 13 bases between them. Germline V gives CDR1 MNHNS, CDR2 SASEGT. The CDR3 has 15 amino acids. CDR3: CASSELWAGDSPLHF. The CDR3 nucleotides read TGTGCCAGCAGTGAATTGTGGGCCGGTGATTCACCCCTCCACTTT.

This clonotype occurred a few times. J is TRBJ2-5 and V is TRBV10-1, with D maybe TRBD2 (5 bases). The V end lost 0 bases, the J end lost 2 bases, and 10 bases lay between the germline ends. The germline V gene encodes CDR1 WNHNN and CDR2 SYGVQD (reference sequence). This CDR3 contains 15 residues. The CDR3 here is CASSESASLQETQYF. The DNA for the CDR3 is TGCGCCAGCAGTGAGTCGGCTAGCCTACAAGAGACCCAGTACTTC.